What follows describes a single TCR beta chain. Authors' analysis steps: Quantification of nucleated cells was approximated via reference gene primer amplification. Generated by immunoSEQ multiplex PCR, the TCRdb table keeps only in-frame clones and is missing some. The V and J calls and clone size were taken over from that table, and D and trimming were inferred from the DNA. This table holds a few hundred thousand clones, approximately 86% found once. Seattle participants joined during active infection and were tracked over time. The data are from a study of blood T cell repertoires in COVID-19. Across the whole study: Some COVID-19 samples were acute and others convalescent; all came from the United States, Italy and Spain. Sources were T cells, B-cell-depleted T cells, or PBMCs; the material itself was cDNA or gDNA.

The TCR sequence derives from a woman in her sixties with COVID-19, enrolled during active disease. The source material was peripheral blood.

In DNA form, the CDR3 reads TGTGCCAGCAGTGACCCTCCGGACAGGGGTGGTAGTCAGCCCCAGCATTTT. It yields the protein CASSDPPDRGGSQPQHF. The chain employs TRBV25-1 and TRBJ1-5; 9 nucleotides match TRBD1. This CDR3 contains 17 residues. Germline lookup yields CDR1 MGHDK and CDR2 SYGVNS. The J segment lost 6 bases and the V segment lost 3 bases, leaving 12 bases of the junction unmatched.